This T cell receptor beta chain appears in the sequencing data of a study of shared clonotypes between healthy human individuals. Overall study: For every donor, three CD4 naive, three CD4 memory, two CD8 naive and one CD8 memory plates were used.

The authors distributed each subset's genomic DNA evenly over several immunoSEQ plates. Sequencing was performed with immunoSEQ multiplex PCR; in TCRdb, only in-frame clones are kept and a portion is missing. The sample comprises just over 2,000,000 clones, 90% to 95% of which are singletons, and roughly 0.13% rests with the top ten. General observations from the study: Richness estimates generally favored naive over memory subsets.

Comments on this clone: The antigen is unknown.

This CDR3 is built from 13 residues. V dropped 3 bases and J dropped 6 bases, with 9 bases sitting between them. Germline V lookup: CDR1 MDHEN, CDR2 SYDVKM. All participating donors were Caucasian adults from Nashville, Tennessee. The chain links TRBV28 to TRBJ1-5, with D maybe TRBD1 (6 bases). This clonotype was sampled from a man aged 18 to 35 in good health. The sequenced sample was naive CD4+ T cells sorted from blood. Subset given: CD45RA+ positively selected. CDR3 amino acids: CASSLNRAQPQHF. CDR3 nucleotide sequence: TGTGCCAGCAGTTTGAACAGGGCTCAGCCCCAGCATTTT.